The next 8 T cell receptor beta chains were all read from a single sample in a study of metastatic and nonmetastatic thyroid tumors. TCRdb reprocessed the PCR reads via MiXCR. The sample comprises about 93,000 clones, approximately 12% of which are singletons, and about 11% rests with the top ten. Treatment of any kind had been given to no patient before thyroid surgery. The specimen sequenced was blood. Every receptor here comes from a female donor with papillary thyroid cancer or a benign thyroid nodule (not recorded which). Some clones in this sample may be carry-over from other donors' samples.

This clone was counted ten times or more. The chain links TRBV4-3 to TRBJ2-3; D call uncertain. Germline V gene lookup returns CDR1 LGHNA and CDR2 YSLEER. CDR3 length: 14 residues. The V and J ends lost 0 bases and 6 bases respectively, with 10 bases between them. The CDR3 DNA reads as TGCGCCAGCAGCCAAGATTCCCTTTTTGATACGCAGTATTTT. Translated: CASSQDSLFDTQYF.

The table lists this clone with many counts. The genes are TRBV20-1 and TRBJ2-7; tentative D call: TRBD2 (5 bases). Trimming shortened V by 3 bases and J by 6 bases, and 9 bases separated the two germline ends. There are 11 residues in the CDR3. The germline V gene has CDR1 DFQATT and CDR2 SNEGSKA (reference sequence). CDR3 sequence reads: CSASPTTEQYF. The CDR3 coding sequence is TGCAGTGCTAGCCCGACTACCGAGCAGTACTTC.

A few counts support this clone. The chain employs TRBV24-1 and TRBJ1-5, with D unresolved. V lost 8 bases and J 0 bases, leaving 10 bases between the germline ends. Per the germline V gene, CDR1 is KGHDR and CDR2 is SFDVKD. This CDR3 has 14 amino acids. CDR3 coding DNA: TGTGCCACCATTTCTTGGTTTAGCAATCAGCCCCAGCATTTT. Its protein is CATISWFSNQPQHF.

This clone was seen many times. Other DNA sequences in the same sample also yield this CDR3. This chain links TRBV9 with TRBJ2-7; 14 bases fit TRBD2. The CDR3 runs 15 residues. V shed 4 bases, J shed 4 bases, and the junction held 4 bases outside the gene matches. The germline CDR1 and CDR2 sequences are SGDLS and YYNGEE. The CDR3 is CASSFGTSGSYEQYF. The CDR3 DNA sequence: TGTGCCAGCAGCTTTGGGACTAGCGGGAGTTACGAGCAGTACTTC.

This clone was detected ten times or more. This chain connects TRBV4-2 to TRBJ2-1; 8 bases fit TRBD2. The germline V gene encodes CDR1 LGHNA and CDR2 YNFKEQ. Trimming at V came to 4 bases and at J to 2 bases, leaving 16 bases not matched to a gene. This CDR3 is built from 19 residues. CDR3 protein: CASSPLGGSGRGTYNEQFF. CDR3 DNA sequence: TGTGCCAGCAGCCCATTGGGGGGGAGCGGGAGAGGTACCTACAATGAGCAGTTCTTC.

This clone showed up many times. This chain uses TRBV15 with TRBJ1-5, with 8 bases aligning to TRBD1. Germline values: CDR1 LNHNV, CDR2 YYDKDF (reference sequence). V lost 3 bases to trimming and J lost 2 bases; unmatched junction nucleotides: 3. The CDR3 spans 15 residues. The CDR3 is CATSRDRAGNQPQHF. CDR3 DNA: TGTGCCACCAGCAGGGACAGGGCGGGCAATCAGCCCCAGCATTTT.

This chain links TRBV27 with TRBJ2-7, with 12 nucleotides matching TRBD1. The CDR3 runs to 19 residues. V lost 4 bases and J lost 5; bases outside the gene matches: 18. Germline values: CDR1 MNHEY, CDR2 SMNVEV (reference sequence). The CDR3 protein is CASSSGMGQGALRANEQYF. In nucleotides, the CDR3 is TGTGCCAGCAGTTCCGGGATGGGACAGGGGGCCTTAAGAGCCAACGAGCAGTACTTC.

This clone was recorded many times. CDR3 protein: CASSFGGGKYEQYF. In DNA form, the CDR3 reads TGTGCCAGCAGTTTCGGCGGGGGAAAGTACGAGCAGTACTTC. J is TRBJ2-7 and V is TRBV12-3 or TRBV12-4; 7 bases line up with TRBD2. CDR3 length equals 14 residues. V dropped 3 bases and J dropped 4; count of bases not matched to a gene: 6.